These T cell receptor beta chains were read from a single sample in a study of T cell repertoires in cytomegalovirus infection. In TCRdb, the reads were re-called with MiXCR into one record per CDR3 protein. The repertoire consists of about 920,000 distinct CDR3 sequences, with approximately 33% occurring once and the leading ten covering roughly 13%. Their target antigens are unknown. This specimen was cultured CD8+ T cells from PBMCs, taken from culture after CMV antigen stimulation. These receptors all stem from a human donor in good health (CMV status not recorded). Some clones in this sample may be carry-over from other donors' samples. Both conserved end residues are part of each CDR3.

CDR3aa,j_gene,v_gene
CASSSRTTGELFF,TRBJ2-2,TRBV19
CSASTGTEAFF,TRBJ1-1,TRBV20-1
CASSTQGNTDTQYF,TRBJ2-3,TRBV12-3/TRBV12-4
CASSQEPGTGLYNEQFF,TRBJ2-1,TRBV4-1
CASSERSSTYNSPLHF,TRBJ1-6,TRBV6-1
CASSLREGYLTGELFF,TRBJ2-2,TRBV7-9
CASSPTGTGMSLDGYTF,TRBJ1-2,TRBV12-3/TRBV12-4
CASRPGGGQGSYNEQFF,TRBJ2-1,TRBV25-1
CASSHPYHYSSGANVLTF,TRBJ2-6,TRBV7-6
CASSLDRGYTF,TRBJ1-2,TRBV7-8
CASSGGRGNTGELFF,TRBJ2-2,TRBV7-9
CASSIDSVRGYTF,TRBJ1-2,TRBV28
CASSDRERDSNNEQFF,TRBJ2-1,TRBV11-3
CASSDKRLGRATDTQYF,TRBJ2-3,TRBV6-4
CASFRNGHTEAFF,TRBJ1-1,TRBV6-5
CSARGSGLAGFTDTQYF,TRBJ2-3,TRBV20-1
CASSLILAGANYEQYF,TRBJ2-7,TRBV7-6
CASSQDPLPGTAPYGYTF,TRBJ1-2,TRBV4-3
CASEGTSGSYGYTF,TRBJ1-2,TRBV9
CASSQDPRGWSTEAFF,TRBJ1-1,TRBV14
CASGQFIPGVFF,TRBJ1-4,TRBV6-1
CSAPGPARGRYEQYF,TRBJ2-7,TRBV20-1
CASSFDRDEQYF,TRBJ2-7,TRBV7-9
CASSIWTGVNTDTQYF,TRBJ2-3,TRBV6-1
CASRSGLHEAFF,TRBJ1-1,TRBV5-1
CASSSQGPGDTQYF,TRBJ2-3,TRBV7-6
CASSLQAGGLYNEQFF,TRBJ2-1,TRBV7-6
CASSESGVSPSSGYTF,TRBJ1-2,TRBV10-2
CASNMDQVGGKTEAFF,TRBJ1-1,TRBV5-8
CAGGLAEGRSYNEQFF,TRBJ2-1,TRBV7-9
CASTPGTANTEAFF,TRBJ1-1,TRBV27
CASSYSLDSLGEQYF,TRBJ2-7,TRBV6-5
CASSTQTGSGELFF,TRBJ2-2,TRBV7-9
CASSYSKLTGDLEQYF,TRBJ2-7,TRBV6-5
CASSLGTNTEAFF,TRBJ1-1,TRBV7-2
CASSQFLRNQPQHF,TRBJ1-5,TRBV4-1
CASSLEGQTAGDEQFF,TRBJ2-1,TRBV7-8
CASSPLGEEEKLFF,TRBJ1-4,TRBV19
CASSPSDNQPQHF,TRBJ1-5,TRBV6-5
CASSLPLYRDGNYEQYF,TRBJ2-7,TRBV7-9
CASSYSKGDYEQYF,TRBJ2-7,TRBV6-6
CASSFFPRDAYTGELFF,TRBJ2-2,TRBV7-2
CASSASPTGSYQPQHF,TRBJ1-5,TRBV27
CASSDQEGFGYTF,TRBJ1-2,TRBV7-2
CASSQGQPEDYSNQPQHF,TRBJ1-5,TRBV6-1
CASSLGASEQYF,TRBJ2-7,TRBV5-6
CASSGALGGEGGNQPQHF,TRBJ1-5,TRBV2
CASRPPLRGGNEQFF,TRBJ2-1,TRBV7-9
CASSLEGEMNSPLHF,TRBJ1-6,TRBV7-9
CASSQMTGGASYEQYF,TRBJ2-7,TRBV6-5
CATSRGENRAHINQPQHF,TRBJ1-5,TRBV15
CASSMGQTSYNEQFF,TRBJ2-1,TRBV19
CSAREVARGWNEQFF,TRBJ2-1,TRBV20-1
CASSLEAGESTDTQYF,TRBJ2-3,TRBV7-2
CASTPPGDTIYF,TRBJ1-3,TRBV12-3/TRBV12-4